There are a few counts of the clone carrying this T cell receptor (beta chain). The use of a sample-barcoded 5' primer and a J-beta primer mix characterized a second PCR of about 7 to 12 cycles. A 12-random-nucleotide template-switch adaptor tagged each cDNA molecule. TCRdb redid the calling of the 5' RACE reads with MiXCR, one entry per CDR3 protein. This sample has some 900,000 distinct CDR3 sequences, with roughly 48% found just once. These data belong to a study of blood T cells in healthy people across ages. Drawing of peripheral blood yielded about 10 milliliters from each donor. Per individual sample, total RNA of at least 5.5 micrograms was extracted. Material for sequencing was blood. The source of this sequence is a young man in good health.

The CDR3: CASSYQGVLHF. CDR3 sequence (DNA): TGCGCCAGCAGCTATCAGGGGGTACTCCACTTT. The chain employs TRBV4-3 and TRBJ1-6; 7 bases map to TRBD1. From germline, CDR1 is LGHNA and CDR2 YSLEER. V lost 5 bases, J lost 16 bases, and 5 bases stayed unmatched. This CDR3 contains 11 residues.